This is a list of T cell receptor beta chains from one sample in a study of T cells in Graves' hyperthyroidism and ophthalmopathy. In TCRdb, the multiplex PCR reads were re-called with MiXCR into one record per CDR3 protein. Altogether about 400,000 distinct CDR3 sequences are present, 15% being singletons, with the ten largest covering roughly 33%. Sequenced input: blood. These receptors were taken from a woman aged 30 to 39 with Graves' hyperthyroidism. The CDR3 runs from the conserved cysteine through the conserved F or W. A D gene is named only where the DNA matches it firmly. The listing skips clone size in some rows; elsewhere it reads once, few, many or a size class.

clone_size: few
d_call: .
v_call: TRBV4-1
j_call: TRBJ2-7
cdr3_aa: CASSQETGYEQYF
cdr3_nt: TGCGCCAGCAGCCAAGAGACAGGCTACGAGCAGTACTTC

clone_size: few
d_call: .
v_call: TRBV14
j_call: TRBJ2-2
cdr3_aa: CASSQERIGTGELFF
cdr3_nt: TGTGCCAGCAGCCAAGAACGGATTGGGACCGGGGAGCTGTTTTTT

clone_size: few
d_call: .
v_call: TRBV4-1
j_call: TRBJ1-5
cdr3_aa: CASSQDPGNPNQPQHF
cdr3_nt: TGCGCCAGCAGCCAAGATCCCGGGAACCCCAATCAGCCCCAGCATTTT

clone_size: few
d_call: .
v_call: TRBV14
j_call: TRBJ2-3
cdr3_aa: CASSQWGSSRADTQYF
cdr3_nt: TGTGCCAGCAGCCAATGGGGGAGCTCCCGGGCGGATACGCAGTATTTT

clone_size: many
d_call: .
v_call: TRBV20-1
j_call: TRBJ2-6
cdr3_aa: CSAPGVSGANVLTF
cdr3_nt: TGCAGTGCCCCTGGGGTTTCTGGGGCCAACGTCCTGACTTTC

clone_size: .
d_call: TRBD1
v_call: TRBV6-2/TRBV6-3
j_call: TRBJ2-7
cdr3_aa: CASSSGTGGVEQYF
cdr3_nt: TGTGCCAGCAGTTCGGGGACAGGGGGCGTCGAGCAGTACTTC

clone_size: many
d_call: .
v_call: TRBV2
j_call: TRBJ2-7
cdr3_aa: CASGYREAYEQYF
cdr3_nt: TGTGCCAGCGGGTACAGGGAAGCCTACGAGCAGTACTTC

clone_size: many
d_call: .
v_call: TRBV28
j_call: TRBJ2-3
cdr3_aa: CASSSQGTLKDTQYF
cdr3_nt: TGTGCCAGCAGTTCCCAGGGGACACTAAAAGATACGCAGTATTTT

clone_size: few
d_call: .
v_call: TRBV28
j_call: TRBJ1-5
cdr3_aa: CASTWGLTSNQPQHF
cdr3_nt: TGTGCCAGCACGTGGGGGCTCACGAGCAATCAGCCCCAGCATTTT

clone_size: .
d_call: .
v_call: TRBV5-5
j_call: TRBJ2-5
cdr3_aa: CASSFEGLGETQYF
cdr3_nt: TGTGCCAGCAGCTTTGAAGGGTTAGGAGAGACCCAGTACTTC

clone_size: many
d_call: .
v_call: TRBV5-5
j_call: TRBJ2-5
cdr3_aa: CASSFSSQETQYF
cdr3_nt: TGTGCCAGCAGCTTTAGTAGCCAAGAGACCCAGTACTTC

clone_size: .
d_call: .
v_call: TRBV13
j_call: TRBJ2-3
cdr3_aa: CASSPRWEADTQYF
cdr3_nt: TGTGCCAGCAGCCCCCGTTGGGAGGCAGATACGCAGTATTTT

clone_size: .
d_call: TRBD1
v_call: TRBV27
j_call: TRBJ2-1
cdr3_aa: CASSTGQGWNKQFF
cdr3_nt: TGTGCCAGCAGTACGGGACAGGGTTGGAATAAGCAGTTCTTC

clone_size: few
d_call: TRBD1
v_call: TRBV6-1
j_call: TRBJ1-5
cdr3_aa: CASSPIVSTGDQPQHF
cdr3_nt: TGTGCCAGCAGCCCCATTGTTTCTACAGGGGATCAGCCCCAGCATTTT

clone_size: few
d_call: TRBD2
v_call: TRBV5-1
j_call: TRBJ2-7
cdr3_aa: CASSLGVGGSYEQYF
cdr3_nt: TGCGCCAGCAGCTTGGGGGTGGGAGGGTCCTACGAGCAGTACTTC

clone_size: many
d_call: .
v_call: TRBV28
j_call: TRBJ2-5
cdr3_aa: CASSHPKGPQETQYF
cdr3_nt: TGTGCCAGCAGTCACCCAAAGGGGCCCCAAGAGACCCAGTACTTC

clone_size: once
d_call: .
v_call: TRBV6-4
j_call: TRBJ1-1
cdr3_aa: CASSDSGGTEAFF
cdr3_nt: TGTGCCAGCAGTGACTCCGGGGGCACTGAAGCTTTCTTT

clone_size: many
d_call: .
v_call: TRBV3-1
j_call: TRBJ2-3
cdr3_aa: CASSQDPRGTDTQYF
cdr3_nt: TGTGCCAGCAGCCAAGATCCCCGCGGCACAGATACGCAGTATTTT

clone_size: many
d_call: .
v_call: TRBV5-1
j_call: TRBJ2-7
cdr3_aa: CASSLGQLTTYEQYF
cdr3_nt: TGCGCCAGCAGTCTCGGACAGCTGACCACCTACGAGCAGTACTTC

clone_size: many
d_call: .
v_call: TRBV28
j_call: TRBJ2-7
cdr3_aa: CASTERPPYEQYF
cdr3_nt: TGTGCCAGCACCGAACGACCTCCTTACGAGCAGTACTTC

clone_size: few
d_call: .
v_call: TRBV12-3/TRBV12-4
j_call: TRBJ2-3
cdr3_aa: CASSPDVHRDTQYF
cdr3_nt: TGTGCCAGCAGCCCGGACGTTCATAGAGATACGCAGTATTTT

clone_size: few
d_call: .
v_call: TRBV28
j_call: TRBJ2-5
cdr3_aa: CASNQGQETQYF
cdr3_nt: TGTGCCAGCAACCAGGGGCAGGAGACCCAGTACTTC

clone_size: many
d_call: .
v_call: TRBV6-1
j_call: TRBJ2-1
cdr3_aa: CASAGAGSPHEQFF
cdr3_nt: TGTGCCAGCGCTGGTGCCGGGAGTCCGCATGAGCAGTTCTTC

clone_size: many
d_call: .
v_call: TRBV28
j_call: TRBJ1-2
cdr3_aa: CASSLSGWGYGYTF
cdr3_nt: TGTGCCAGCAGTTTATCGGGGTGGGGGTATGGCTACACCTTC

clone_size: many
d_call: .
v_call: TRBV6-1
j_call: TRBJ2-5
cdr3_aa: CASSERGGQVGETQYF
cdr3_nt: TGTGCCAGCAGTGAACGAGGGGGGCAAGTTGGAGAGACCCAGTACTTC

clone_size: many
d_call: TRBD2
v_call: TRBV28
j_call: TRBJ2-1
cdr3_aa: CASRALGGRGSRGYNEQFF
cdr3_nt: TGTGCCAGCAGGGCCCTCGGGGGGAGAGGGTCCCGAGGATACAATGAGCAGTTCTTC

clone_size: few
d_call: TRBD1
v_call: TRBV5-1
j_call: TRBJ2-5
cdr3_aa: CATTTGTEETQYF
cdr3_nt: TGCGCCACCACAACCGGGACAGAAGAGACCCAGTACTTC

clone_size: many
d_call: TRBD2
v_call: TRBV28
j_call: TRBJ2-7
cdr3_aa: CASRRGLAEPSYEQYF
cdr3_nt: TGTGCCAGCAGACGAGGACTAGCAGAACCATCCTACGAGCAGTACTTC

clone_size: many
d_call: .
v_call: TRBV9
j_call: TRBJ1-2
cdr3_aa: CASSATRQAYGYTF
cdr3_nt: TGTGCCAGCAGCGCGACCCGACAGGCTTATGGCTACACCTTC

clone_size: .
d_call: .
v_call: TRBV4-1
j_call: TRBJ2-1
cdr3_aa: CASSQSGTGLQGNNEQFF
cdr3_nt: TGCGCCAGCAGCCAATCGGGCACGGGACTTCAAGGGAACAATGAGCAGTTCTTC

clone_size: few
d_call: TRBD2
v_call: TRBV27
j_call: TRBJ2-2
cdr3_aa: CASSVTSGRARYTGELFF
cdr3_nt: TGTGCCAGCAGTGTGACTAGCGGGAGGGCCCGATACACCGGGGAGCTGTTTTTT

clone_size: .
d_call: .
v_call: TRBV20-1
j_call: TRBJ2-7
cdr3_aa: CSASLEGQYF
cdr3_nt: TGCAGTGCTAGCTTGGAAGGGCAGTACTTC

clone_size: .
d_call: .
v_call: TRBV20-1
j_call: TRBJ2-7
cdr3_aa: CSASSLADSYEQYF
cdr3_nt: TGCAGTGCTAGTTCACTAGCTGATTCGTACGAGCAGTACTTC

clone_size: .
d_call: TRBD1
v_call: TRBV12-3/TRBV12-4
j_call: TRBJ2-6
cdr3_aa: CASSKVGQGNSGANVLTF
cdr3_nt: TGTGCCAGCAGTAAGGTTGGACAGGGCAACTCTGGGGCCAACGTCCTGACTTTC

clone_size: many
d_call: .
v_call: TRBV18
j_call: TRBJ1-1
cdr3_aa: CASSPSGTVNTEAFF
cdr3_nt: TGTGCCAGCTCACCTTCCGGGACGGTGAACACTGAAGCTTTCTTT

clone_size: many
d_call: .
v_call: TRBV27
j_call: TRBJ1-1
cdr3_aa: CASSRLTGKDTEAFF
cdr3_nt: TGTGCCAGCAGCCGATTAACCGGGAAGGACACTGAAGCTTTCTTT

clone_size: many
d_call: .
v_call: TRBV5-5
j_call: TRBJ2-3
cdr3_aa: CASSLKGNTQYF
cdr3_nt: TGTGCCAGCAGCTTGAAAGGAAATACGCAGTATTTT

clone_size: many
d_call: .
v_call: TRBV27
j_call: TRBJ1-2
cdr3_aa: CASSDGGRIDGYTF
cdr3_nt: TGTGCCAGCAGTGACGGGGGGCGAATCGATGGCTACACCTTC

clone_size: once
d_call: .
v_call: TRBV6-1
j_call: TRBJ1-4
cdr3_aa: CASRGPFKEEKLFF
cdr3_nt: TGTGCCAGCAGAGGACCTTTTAAGGAGGAAAAACTGTTTTTT

clone_size: many
d_call: TRBD2
v_call: TRBV7-2
j_call: TRBJ2-1
cdr3_aa: CASSLTGGVSSRYNEQFF
cdr3_nt: TGTGCCAGCAGCTTAACGGGGGGGGTTTCGTCAAGGTACAATGAGCAGTTCTTC

clone_size: many
d_call: TRBD2
v_call: TRBV5-1
j_call: TRBJ2-2
cdr3_aa: CASSLVGLAGESTGELFF
cdr3_nt: TGCGCCAGCAGCTTGGTCGGACTAGCGGGAGAGAGCACCGGGGAGCTGTTTTTT

clone_size: .
d_call: .
v_call: TRBV20-1
j_call: TRBJ1-5
cdr3_aa: CSARDVSNQPQHF
cdr3_nt: TGCAGTGCTAGAGATGTGTCAAATCAGCCCCAGCATTTT

clone_size: many
d_call: TRBD2
v_call: TRBV11-2
j_call: TRBJ2-1
cdr3_aa: CASSRLAGERNEQFF
cdr3_nt: TGTGCCAGCAGTCGACTAGCGGGAGAGCGGAATGAGCAGTTCTTC

clone_size: many
d_call: .
v_call: TRBV12-3/TRBV12-4
j_call: TRBJ2-5
cdr3_aa: CASSLGPFLPQETQYF
cdr3_nt: TGTGCCAGCAGTTTGGGCCCCTTCTTACCCCAGGAGACCCAGTACTTC

clone_size: .
d_call: TRBD2
v_call: TRBV2
j_call: TRBJ2-3
cdr3_aa: CASSAGLAEADTQYF
cdr3_nt: TGTGCCAGCAGCGCGGGACTAGCGGAAGCAGATACGCAGTATTTT

clone_size: many
d_call: .
v_call: TRBV12-3/TRBV12-4
j_call: TRBJ1-3
cdr3_aa: CASSWDANSGNTIYF
cdr3_nt: TGTGCCAGCAGCTGGGATGCGAACTCTGGAAACACCATATATTTT

clone_size: .
d_call: TRBD2
v_call: TRBV9
j_call: TRBJ2-7
cdr3_aa: CASSVEGGRAYEQYF
cdr3_nt: TGTGCCAGCAGCGTAGAAGGCGGGAGGGCCTACGAGCAGTACTTC

clone_size: many
d_call: .
v_call: TRBV3-1
j_call: TRBJ2-7
cdr3_aa: CASSQDYLSYEQYF
cdr3_nt: TGTGCCAGCAGCCAAGATTACCTGTCCTACGAGCAGTACTTC

clone_size: .
d_call: .
v_call: TRBV2
j_call: TRBJ2-1
cdr3_aa: CASSARGTIDEQFF
cdr3_nt: TGTGCCAGCAGTGCACGCGGGACAATCGATGAGCAGTTCTTC

clone_size: many
d_call: .
v_call: TRBV2
j_call: TRBJ2-1
cdr3_aa: CASSDPSYNEQFF
cdr3_nt: TGTGCCAGCAGTGATCCCTCCTACAATGAGCAGTTCTTC

clone_size: .
d_call: TRBD1
v_call: TRBV7-9
j_call: TRBJ2-1
cdr3_aa: CASSLMGQWDRNEQFF
cdr3_nt: TGTGCCAGCAGCTTAATGGGACAGTGGGATAGAAATGAGCAGTTCTTC

clone_size: many
d_call: .
v_call: TRBV27
j_call: TRBJ2-6
cdr3_aa: CASSSPGPSGANVLTF
cdr3_nt: TGTGCCAGCAGCTCTCCAGGGCCCTCTGGGGCCAACGTCCTGACTTTC

clone_size: many
d_call: TRBD2
v_call: TRBV28
j_call: TRBJ2-1
cdr3_aa: CASSLEAGGLSEQFF
cdr3_nt: TGTGCCAGCAGTTTAGAAGCGGGAGGGTTAAGTGAGCAGTTCTTC

clone_size: many
d_call: .
v_call: TRBV12-3/TRBV12-4
j_call: TRBJ1-5
cdr3_aa: CASSFDRMDQPQHF
cdr3_nt: TGTGCCAGCAGTTTTGACAGAATGGATCAGCCCCAGCATTTT

clone_size: .
d_call: .
v_call: TRBV14
j_call: TRBJ2-3
cdr3_aa: CASSQQGPGTDTQYF
cdr3_nt: TGTGCCAGCAGCCAGCAGGGCCCTGGCACAGATACGCAGTATTTT